This T cell receptor beta chain originates from a study of cytomegalovirus exposure and HLA in healthy donors. Overall study: There were roughly 120 million unique TCR beta sequences, drawn from approximately 190 million T cells, in an earlier analysis. Broader study findings: Presence/absence comparisons presumed near-even sequencing depth among donors. Most TCR beta V segments were productive about 90% or about 30% of the time in an earlier analysis. The Asian-associated ancestry cluster reportedly had fewer N-insertions than the approximately 650-donor mean in a later analysis.

The germline CDR1 and CDR2 sequences are SNHLY and FYNNEI. CDR3 length: 14 amino acids. V lost 6 bases, J lost 1 base, and 13 bases lay in between. This clone appeared once. Its antigen remains unidentified. The PCR employed 60 Vbeta primers together with 13 Jbeta primers. The assay was immunoSEQ multiplex PCR, and TCRdb's table has in-frame clones only and misses some. The sample yields about 110,000 clones, 65% to 85% seen once. The rearrangement links TRBV2 to TRBJ2-7, with D perhaps TRBD1 (7 bases). The specimen sequenced was PBMCs. The sequence was collected from a man younger than 45 in good health and CMV-seronegative. The CDR3 protein is CASRRGQRSYEQYF. In DNA, the CDR3 is TGTGCCAGCAGGCGGGGACAGCGATCCTACGAGCAGTACTTC.